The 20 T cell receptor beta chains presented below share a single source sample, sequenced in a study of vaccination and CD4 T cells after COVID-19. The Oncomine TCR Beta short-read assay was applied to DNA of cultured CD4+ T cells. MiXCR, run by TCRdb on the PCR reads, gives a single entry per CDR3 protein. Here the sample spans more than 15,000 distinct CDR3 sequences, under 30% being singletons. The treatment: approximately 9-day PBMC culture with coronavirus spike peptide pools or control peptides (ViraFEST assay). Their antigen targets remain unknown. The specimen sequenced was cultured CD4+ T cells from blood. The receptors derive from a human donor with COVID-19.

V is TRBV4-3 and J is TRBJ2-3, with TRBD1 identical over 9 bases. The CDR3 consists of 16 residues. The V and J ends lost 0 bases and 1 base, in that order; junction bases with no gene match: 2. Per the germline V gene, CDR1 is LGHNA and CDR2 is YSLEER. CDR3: CASSQERDRGTDTQYF. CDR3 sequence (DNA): TGCGCCAGCAGCCAAGAAAGGGACAGGGGCACAGATACGCAGTATTTT.

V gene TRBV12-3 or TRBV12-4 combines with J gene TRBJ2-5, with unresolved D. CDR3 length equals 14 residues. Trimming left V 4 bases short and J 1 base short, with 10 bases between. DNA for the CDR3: TGTGCCAGCAGTTCTACGGCCACCCAAGAGACCCAGTACTTC. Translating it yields CASSSTATQETQYF.

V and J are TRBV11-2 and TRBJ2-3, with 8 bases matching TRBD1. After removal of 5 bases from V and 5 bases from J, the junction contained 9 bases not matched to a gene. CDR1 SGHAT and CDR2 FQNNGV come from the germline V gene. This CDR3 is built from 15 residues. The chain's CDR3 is CASSRLGQVRDTQYF. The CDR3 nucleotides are TGTGCCAGCAGCCGCCTGGGACAGGTTCGAGATACGCAGTATTTT.

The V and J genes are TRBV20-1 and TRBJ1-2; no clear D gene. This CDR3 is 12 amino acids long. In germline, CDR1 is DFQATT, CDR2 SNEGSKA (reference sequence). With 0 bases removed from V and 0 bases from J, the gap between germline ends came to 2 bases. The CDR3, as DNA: TGCAGTGCTAGAGATCCTAACTATGGCTACACCTTC. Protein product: CSARDPNYGYTF.

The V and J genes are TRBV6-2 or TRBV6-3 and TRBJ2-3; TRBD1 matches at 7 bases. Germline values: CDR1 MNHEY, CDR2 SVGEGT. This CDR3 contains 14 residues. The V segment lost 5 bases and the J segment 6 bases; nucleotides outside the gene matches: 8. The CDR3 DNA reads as TGTGCCAGCAGTCGACAGGGTGAGGCGGATACGCAGTATTTT. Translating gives CASSRQGEADTQYF.

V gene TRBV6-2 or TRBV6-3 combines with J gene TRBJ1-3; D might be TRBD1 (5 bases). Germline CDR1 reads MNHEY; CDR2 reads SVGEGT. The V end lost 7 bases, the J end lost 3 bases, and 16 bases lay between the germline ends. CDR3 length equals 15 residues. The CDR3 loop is CASNDPTGFGNTIYF. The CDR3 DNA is TGTGCCAGCAATGACCCCACAGGTTTTGGAAACACCATATATTTT.

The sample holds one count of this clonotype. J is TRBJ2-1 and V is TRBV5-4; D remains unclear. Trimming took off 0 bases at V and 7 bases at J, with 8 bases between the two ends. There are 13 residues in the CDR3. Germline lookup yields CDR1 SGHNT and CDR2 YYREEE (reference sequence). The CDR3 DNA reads TGTGCCAGCAGCTTGGCCTCCCGAAATGAGCAGTTCTTC. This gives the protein CASSLASRNEQFF.

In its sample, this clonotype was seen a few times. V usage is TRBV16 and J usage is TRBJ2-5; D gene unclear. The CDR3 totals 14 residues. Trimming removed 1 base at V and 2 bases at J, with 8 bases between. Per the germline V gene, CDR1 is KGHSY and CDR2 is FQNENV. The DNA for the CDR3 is TGTGCCAGCAGCCAATTGACCTGGCAAGAGACCCAGTACTTC. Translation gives CASSQLTWQETQYF.

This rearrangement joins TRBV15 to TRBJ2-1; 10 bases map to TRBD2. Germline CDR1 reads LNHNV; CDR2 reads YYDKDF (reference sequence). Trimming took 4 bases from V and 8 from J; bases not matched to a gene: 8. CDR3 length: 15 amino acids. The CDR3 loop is CATSTLSGGNDEQFF. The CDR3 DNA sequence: TGTGCCACCAGCACCCTTAGCGGGGGGAACGATGAGCAGTTCTTC.

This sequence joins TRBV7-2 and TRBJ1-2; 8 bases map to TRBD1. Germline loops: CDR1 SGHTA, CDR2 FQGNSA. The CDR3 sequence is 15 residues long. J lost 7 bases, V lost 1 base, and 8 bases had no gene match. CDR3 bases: TGTGCCAGCAGCTTAGTAAGGCAGGGGGCAGGTGGCTACACCTTC. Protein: CASSLVRQGAGGYTF.

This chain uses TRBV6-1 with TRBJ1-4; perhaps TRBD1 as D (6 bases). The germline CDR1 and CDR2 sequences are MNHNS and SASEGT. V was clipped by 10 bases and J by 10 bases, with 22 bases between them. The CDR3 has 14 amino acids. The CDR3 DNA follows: TGTGCCACGGGGTCCAGGGGCTTGTATGGAAAACTGTTTTTT. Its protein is CATGSRGLYGKLFF.

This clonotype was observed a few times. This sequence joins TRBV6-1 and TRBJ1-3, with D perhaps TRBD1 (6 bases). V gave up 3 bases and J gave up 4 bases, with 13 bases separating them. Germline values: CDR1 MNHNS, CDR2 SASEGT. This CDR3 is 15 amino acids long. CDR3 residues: CASSESGAHGNTIYF. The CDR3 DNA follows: TGTGCCAGCAGTGAGTCAGGGGCGCACGGAAACACCATATATTTT.

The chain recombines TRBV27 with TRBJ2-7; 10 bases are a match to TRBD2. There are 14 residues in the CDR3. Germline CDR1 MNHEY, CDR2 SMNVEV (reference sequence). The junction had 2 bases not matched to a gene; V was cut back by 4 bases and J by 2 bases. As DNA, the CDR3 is TGTGCCAGCAGTTATACTAGCGGGGCCTACGAGCAGTACTTC. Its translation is CASSYTSGAYEQYF.

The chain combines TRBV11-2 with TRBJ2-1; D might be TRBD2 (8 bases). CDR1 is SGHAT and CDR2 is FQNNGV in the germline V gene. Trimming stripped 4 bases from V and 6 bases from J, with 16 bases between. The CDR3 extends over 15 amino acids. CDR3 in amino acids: CASSSREGARNEQFF. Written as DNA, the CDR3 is TGTGCCAGCAGCTCCCGGGAGGGGGCTCGCAATGAGCAGTTCTTC.

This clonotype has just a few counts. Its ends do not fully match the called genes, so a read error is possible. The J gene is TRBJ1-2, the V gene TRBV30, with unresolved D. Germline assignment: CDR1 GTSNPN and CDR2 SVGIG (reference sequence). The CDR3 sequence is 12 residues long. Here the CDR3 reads CAWSAGPLSTLF. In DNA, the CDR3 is TGTGCCTGGAGTGCCGGGCCGCTCTCAACATTATTC.

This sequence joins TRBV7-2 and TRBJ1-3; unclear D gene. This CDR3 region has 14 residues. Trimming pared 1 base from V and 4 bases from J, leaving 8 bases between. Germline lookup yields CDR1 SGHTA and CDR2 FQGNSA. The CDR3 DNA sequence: TGTGCCAGCAGCTTAGGCCTGGGAGGAAACACCATATATTTT. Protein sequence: CASSLGLGGNTIYF.

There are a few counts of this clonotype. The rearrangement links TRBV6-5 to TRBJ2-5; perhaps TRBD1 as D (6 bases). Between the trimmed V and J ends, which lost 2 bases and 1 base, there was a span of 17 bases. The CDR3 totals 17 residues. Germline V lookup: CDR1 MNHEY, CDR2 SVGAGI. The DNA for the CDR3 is TGTGCCAGCAGTTACGGAAACGCCTGGACAGCCCAAGAGACCCAGTACTTC. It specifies CASSYGNAWTAQETQYF.

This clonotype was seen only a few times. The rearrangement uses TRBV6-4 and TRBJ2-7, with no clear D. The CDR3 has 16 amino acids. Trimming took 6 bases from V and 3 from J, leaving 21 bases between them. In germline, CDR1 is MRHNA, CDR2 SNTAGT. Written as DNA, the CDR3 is TGTGCCAGCAGAAACTTCCCTTCGGGCGGTTACTACGAGCAGTACTTC. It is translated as CASRNFPSGGYYEQYF.

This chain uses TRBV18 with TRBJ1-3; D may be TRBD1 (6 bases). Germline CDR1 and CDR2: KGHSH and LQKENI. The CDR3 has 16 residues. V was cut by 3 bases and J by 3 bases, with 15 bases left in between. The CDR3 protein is CASSPAGQGYGNTIYF. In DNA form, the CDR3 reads TGTGCCAGCTCACCCGCGGGTCAGGGGTATGGAAACACCATATATTTT.

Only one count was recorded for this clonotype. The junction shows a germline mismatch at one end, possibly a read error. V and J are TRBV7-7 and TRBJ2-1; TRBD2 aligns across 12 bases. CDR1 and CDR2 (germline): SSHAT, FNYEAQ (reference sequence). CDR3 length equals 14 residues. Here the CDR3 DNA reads TGTGCTAGCAGCAAGACTAGCGGGGGCAATGAGCAGTTCTTC. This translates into CASSKTSGGNEQFF.